Listed below are T cell receptor beta chains from one sample, sequenced in a study of OX40 agonist ivuxolimab in advanced cancers. Repertoires were generated with immunoSEQ multiplex PCR, while TCRdb's copy carries only in-frame clones and drops some. The sample has roughly 90,000 clones; roughly 94% are singletons. Sequenced material: CD4+ or CD8+ T cells sorted from blood, taken in a trial of the OX40 agonist ivuxolimab. All receptors come from an adult with an advanced solid tumor such as melanoma, head and neck, liver or kidney cancer. CDR3s include the opening cysteine and the closing phenylalanine or tryptophan. D genes are given only for firm matches. Not all rows give a size; the values are once, few, many and, for expanded clones, a class.

CDR3 length: 16
J gene: TRBJ1-1
D gene: TRBD1
clone size: .
V gene: TRBV19
CDR3 protein: CASSIDPGQGNTEAFF
CDR3 DNA: TGTGCCAGTAGTATAGACCCGGGACAGGGTAACACTGAAGCTTTCTTT

CDR3 length: 14
J gene: TRBJ1-1
D gene: TRBD1
clone size: .
V gene: TRBV12-5
CDR3 protein: CASGTGDRSFEAFF
CDR3 DNA: TGTGCTAGTGGCACGGGGGACAGGTCCTTTGAAGCTTTCTTT

CDR3 length: 16
J gene: TRBJ2-1
D gene: .
clone size: .
V gene: TRBV2
CDR3 protein: CASSEQPGPQNNEQFF
CDR3 DNA: TGTGCCAGCAGTGAACAGCCCGGACCCCAAAACAATGAGCAGTTCTTC

CDR3 length: 15
J gene: TRBJ2-1
D gene: TRBD2
clone size: .
V gene: TRBV5-4
CDR3 protein: CASSFGTSGFNEQFF
CDR3 DNA: TGTGCCAGCAGCTTCGGGACTAGTGGTTTCAATGAGCAGTTCTTC

CDR3 length: 14
J gene: TRBJ2-5
D gene: .
clone size: .
V gene: TRBV6-5
CDR3 protein: CASSQPFQGETQYF
CDR3 DNA: TGTGCCAGCAGTCAACCCTTCCAGGGGGAGACCCAGTACTTC

CDR3 length: 14
J gene: TRBJ1-4
D gene: .
clone size: few
V gene: TRBV15
CDR3 protein: CATSPTGGNEKLFF
CDR3 DNA: TGTGCCACCAGCCCTACCGGGGGTAATGAAAAACTGTTTTTT

CDR3 length: 14
J gene: TRBJ2-7
D gene: TRBD2
clone size: once
V gene: TRBV7-2
CDR3 protein: CASSFSGFTYEQYF
CDR3 DNA: TGTGCCAGCAGCTTTAGCGGGTTTACCTACGAGCAGTACTTC

CDR3 length: 17
J gene: TRBJ2-1
D gene: TRBD2
clone size: .
V gene: TRBV14
CDR3 protein: CASSQLVRRESYNEQFF
CDR3 DNA: TGTGCCAGCAGCCAACTTGTTCGGCGGGAGAGTTACAATGAGCAGTTCTTC

CDR3 length: 15
J gene: TRBJ1-5
D gene: .
clone size: .
V gene: TRBV4-1
CDR3 protein: CASSQDRGSGQPQHF
CDR3 DNA: TGCGCCAGCAGCCAAGATCGAGGTAGTGGTCAGCCCCAGCATTTT

CDR3 length: 17
J gene: TRBJ2-7
D gene: TRBD2
clone size: .
V gene: TRBV4-2
CDR3 protein: CASSQGVSGSLAYEQYF
CDR3 DNA: TGTGCCAGCAGCCAAGGGGTTAGCGGGAGTTTGGCCTACGAGCAGTACTTC

CDR3 length: 17
J gene: TRBJ2-3
D gene: .
clone size: once
V gene: TRBV7-6
CDR3 protein: CASSPKAVTRITDTQYF
CDR3 DNA: TGTGCCAGCAGCCCGAAGGCGGTGACGCGGATCACAGATACGCAGTATTTT

CDR3 length: 12
J gene: TRBJ1-2
D gene: .
clone size: once
V gene: TRBV6-5
CDR3 protein: CASKLAGEGYTF
CDR3 DNA: TGTGCCAGCAAGTTGGCCGGGGAAGGCTACACCTTC

CDR3 length: 15
J gene: TRBJ2-1
D gene: TRBD2
clone size: .
V gene: TRBV5-6
CDR3 protein: CASSPLAGGWHEQFF
CDR3 DNA: TGTGCCAGCAGCCCCCTCGCGGGAGGTTGGCATGAGCAGTTCTTC

CDR3 length: 11
J gene: TRBJ2-7
D gene: .
clone size: .
V gene: TRBV10-1
CDR3 protein: CASGPDYEQYF
CDR3 DNA: TGCGCCAGCGGCCCGGACTACGAGCAGTACTTC

CDR3 length: 15
J gene: TRBJ2-7
D gene: TRBD2
clone size: .
V gene: TRBV4-1
CDR3 protein: CASSPHSGRAYEQYF
CDR3 DNA: TGCGCCAGCAGCCCTCACAGCGGGAGAGCCTACGAGCAGTACTTC

CDR3 length: 14
J gene: TRBJ2-7
D gene: .
clone size: .
V gene: TRBV2
CDR3 protein: CASSGLSFPYEQYF
CDR3 DNA: TGTGCCAGCAGCGGCCTTAGCTTCCCCTACGAGCAGTACTTC

CDR3 length: 16
J gene: TRBJ2-2
D gene: .
clone size: once
V gene: TRBV7-9
CDR3 protein: CASSGHIQGNTGELFF
CDR3 DNA: TGTGCCAGCAGCGGTCATATTCAGGGGAACACCGGGGAGCTGTTTTTT

CDR3 length: 18
J gene: TRBJ2-5
D gene: TRBD1
clone size: .
V gene: TRBV27
CDR3 protein: CASSLQFPGTEYQETQYF
CDR3 DNA: TGTGCCAGCAGTCTCCAATTTCCCGGGACAGAGTACCAAGAGACCCAGTACTTC

CDR3 length: 13
J gene: TRBJ2-7
D gene: .
clone size: .
V gene: TRBV6-5
CDR3 protein: CASSEYAVLGQYF
CDR3 DNA: TGTGCCAGCAGTGAGTATGCCGTATTGGGGCAGTACTTC

CDR3 length: 14
J gene: TRBJ2-1
D gene: .
clone size: .
V gene: TRBV4-1
CDR3 protein: CASSQDRSYNEQFF
CDR3 DNA: TGCGCCAGCAGCCAGGACAGATCCTACAATGAGCAGTTCTTC

CDR3 length: 14
J gene: TRBJ2-7
D gene: .
clone size: .
V gene: TRBV13
CDR3 protein: CASSLGTSTYEQYF
CDR3 DNA: TGTGCCAGCAGCTTAGGAACCTCAACCTACGAGCAGTACTTC

CDR3 length: 14
J gene: TRBJ2-2
D gene: .
clone size: .
V gene: TRBV2
CDR3 protein: CASSEMGDTGELFF
CDR3 DNA: TGTGCCAGCAGTGAAATGGGAGACACCGGGGAGCTGTTTTTT